The 26 T cell receptor beta chains reported below all come from one sample, sequenced in a study of cytomegalovirus exposure and HLA in healthy donors. PCR employed 60 Vbeta and 13 Jbeta primers. The data were produced by immunoSEQ multiplex PCR, yet TCRdb's version contains in-frame clones alone and is incomplete. This table has about 160,000 clones, around four fifths appearing once. The material sequenced was PBMCs. The receptors were gathered from a man aged 50-59 years in good health and CMV-seropositive.

The chain uses TRBV9 and TRBJ2-1, with D uncertain. Per germline, CDR1 SGDLS and CDR2 YYNGEE. The CDR3 is 12 residues long. V lost 4 bases and J 4 bases, leaving 6 bases between the germline ends. The CDR3: CASSPNYNEQFF. The CDR3 DNA is TGTGCCAGCAGCCCAAATTACAATGAGCAGTTCTTC.

This rearrangement joins TRBV5-5 to TRBJ2-1; 14 positions match TRBD2. The germline gives CDR1 SGHKS, CDR2 YYEKEE (reference sequence). This CDR3 is built from 14 residues. The V gene end was trimmed by 5 bases and the J gene end by 8 bases; junction bases not matched to a gene: 3. The CDR3 is CASRQTSGGDEQFF. CDR3 nucleotides: TGTGCCAGCAGGCAGACTAGCGGGGGGGATGAGCAGTTCTTC.

This chain connects TRBV30 to TRBJ1-1; 7 bases match TRBD1. This CDR3 comprises 16 residues. Germline trimming cut 2 bases from V and 0 bases from J; bases unmatched to any gene: 9. Germline V CDR1 and CDR2: GTSNPN, SVGIG (reference sequence). The CDR3 here is CAWSSIHRGVNTEAFF. CDR3 DNA: TGTGCCTGGAGTTCAATTCACAGGGGAGTGAACACTGAAGCTTTCTTT. Full variable domain (outside the CDR3, taken from reference TRBV30 and TRBJ1-1): SQTIHQWPATLVQPVGSPLSLECTVEGTSNPNLYWYRQAAGRGLQLLFYSVGIGQISSEVPQNLSASRPQDRQFILSSKKLLLSDSGFYLCAWSSIHRGVNTEAFFGQGTRLTVV.

The genes are TRBV4-2 and TRBJ2-5, with D possibly being TRBD2 (6 bases). CDR3 length: 16 amino acids. V dropped 1 base and J dropped 5 bases, with 17 bases sitting between them. CDR1 is LGHNA, CDR2 YNFKEQ, per germline. The DNA of the CDR3 is TGTGCCAGCAGCCAAGCAGTGGGCGGGAACGGGGAGACCCAGTACTTC. Encoded protein: CASSQAVGGNGETQYF.

This clone has more than one count but fewer than ten. In nucleotides, the CDR3 is TGTGCCAGCAGTCCGGGACAGGGTCTTAGAGGGCAGTACTTC. Its protein is CASSPGQGLRGQYF. The rearrangement joins TRBV28 to TRBJ2-7; 9 bases align to TRBD1. The CDR3 consists of 14 residues. CDR1 and CDR2 from the germline V gene are MDHEN and SYDVKM. V trimming: 5 bases; J trimming: 9 bases; junction bases outside the gene matches: 11.

This clone was detected a few times. This chain uses TRBV5-1 with TRBJ1-4; 10 positions agree with TRBD1. Germline V gives CDR1 SGHRS, CDR2 YFSETQ. Trimming took 4 bases from V and 4 from J; bases not matched to a gene: 4. The CDR3 contains 15 residues. This CDR3 reads CASSPWTGGNEKLFF. The CDR3 bases are TGCGCCAGCAGCCCCTGGACAGGGGGTAATGAAAAACTGTTTTTT.

V gene TRBV27 combines with J gene TRBJ2-5, with D hard to call. In germline, CDR1 is MNHEY, CDR2 SMNVEV (reference sequence). The length of the CDR3 is 13 residues. Between the trimmed V and J ends, which lost 8 bases and 5 bases, there was a span of 15 bases. The CDR3 reads CASRPNLRETQYF. CDR3 in DNA: TGTGCCAGCCGACCGAACCTCAGGGAGACCCAGTACTTC.

The rearrangement joins TRBV6-5 to TRBJ2-3, with 11 bases fitting TRBD1. The CDR3 length is 15 residues. V lost 6 bases to trimming and J lost 4 bases; unmatched junction nucleotides: 6. Per germline, CDR1 MNHEY and CDR2 SVGAGI. CDR3 nucleotide sequence: TGTGCCAGCAGGGGACAGGGGGAGAGCTCAGATACGCAGTATTTT. This translates into CASRGQGESSDTQYF.

V and J are TRBV5-6 and TRBJ2-5; D not resolved. The CDR3 extends over 15 amino acids. The germline CDR1 and CDR2 sequences are SGHDT and YYEEEE. Trimming stripped 0 bases from V and 0 bases from J, with 9 bases between. The CDR3 here is CASSLVPTYQETQYF. As DNA, the CDR3 is TGTGCCAGCAGCTTGGTGCCTACGTACCAAGAGACCCAGTACTTC.

This chain links TRBV5-1 with TRBJ1-1; D remains ambiguous. Trimming pared 4 bases from V and 1 base from J, leaving 14 bases between. CDR1 SGHRS and CDR2 YFSETQ come from the germline V gene. The CDR3 has 15 amino acids. The CDR3 DNA sequence: TGCGCCAGCAGCCTAGAGGGTCTCGGGAACACTGAAGCTTTCTTT. Residues: CASSLEGLGNTEAFF. The full variable domain, its missing parts supplied by reference TRBV5-1 and TRBJ1-1, is KAGVTQTPRYLIKTRGQQVTLSCSPISGHRSVSWYQQTPGQGLQFLFEYFSETQRNKGNFPGRFSGRQFSNSRSEMNVSTLELGDSALYLCASSLEGLGNTEAFFGQGTRLTVV.

This rearrangement joins TRBV7-2 to TRBJ1-5; weak D call: TRBD1 (6 bases). Germline CDR1 and CDR2: SGHTA and FQGNSA. CDR3 size: 15 residues. V was trimmed by 5 bases and J by 0 bases, leaving 11 bases between them. The CDR3 region has the DNA TGTGCCAGCAGCGCCGGACAGATTAGCAATCAGCCCCAGCATTTT. It codes for CASSAGQISNQPQHF.

This clone was observed once. The chain recombines TRBV5-8 with TRBJ2-5, with no clear D. The V and J ends lost 4 bases and 4 bases respectively, with 5 bases between them. CDR3 size: 11 residues. Germline assignment: CDR1 SGHTS and CDR2 YDEGEE. CDR3 protein: CASSPPETQYF. The CDR3 DNA reads as TGTGCCAGCAGCCCTCCAGAGACCCAGTACTTC.

The chain is built from TRBV7-6 and TRBJ2-7; the match to TRBD1 covers 7 bases. The CDR3 has 15 residues. The J segment lost 0 bases and the V segment lost 5 bases, leaving 7 bases of the junction unmatched. The germline CDR1 and CDR2 sequences are SGHVS and FNYEAQ. The CDR3 loop is CASSLQGTDSYEQYF. The CDR3 nucleotides read TGTGCCAGCAGCCTACAAGGGACAGACTCCTACGAGCAGTACTTC. Using reference TRBV7-6 and TRBJ2-7 for the parts outside the CDR3, the full variable domain is GAGVSQSPRYKVTKRGQDVALRCDPISGHVSLYWYRQALGQGPEFLTYFNYEAQQDKSGLPNDRFSAERPEGSISTLTIQRTEQRDSAMYRCASSLQGTDSYEQYFGPGTRLTVT.

This clone was seen a single time. The chain uses TRBV18 and TRBJ1-4; TRBD1 aligns across 7 bases. The germline V gene has CDR1 KGHSH and CDR2 LQKENI. The trim removed 5 bases at V and 3 bases at J, leaving 12 bases unmatched. The CDR3 is made up of 17 amino acids. For the CDR3, the DNA is TGTGCCAGCTCATCAGGGACAGTTACCAGGGCTAATGAAAAACTGTTTTTT. It codes for CASSSGTVTRANEKLFF.

CDR3 bases: TGTGCCAGCAGTTACACTCTGAACACTGAAGCTTTCTTT. Its protein product is CASSYTLNTEAFF. The chain recombines TRBV6-6 with TRBJ1-1, with unresolved D. CDR1 and CDR2 (germline): MNHNY, SVGAGI (reference sequence). The CDR3 runs 13 residues. V was cut by 2 bases and J by 0 bases, with 4 bases left in between.

The gene calls are TRBV19 and TRBJ1-4, with 7 bases identical to TRBD1. The CDR3 covers 15 residues. V was pared by 6 bases and J by 5 bases, with 9 bases of the junction left unmatched. Germline CDR1 and CDR2: LNHDA and SQIVND (reference sequence). The CDR3 nucleotides are TGTGCCAGTAGCCCTACGGGACAGCCGAATGAAAAACTGTTTTTT. It is translated as CASSPTGQPNEKLFF. The full variable domain, completed using reference TRBV19 and TRBJ1-4, is DGGITQSPKYLFRKEGQNVTLSCEQNLNHDAMYWYRQDPGQGLRLIYYSQIVNDFQKGDIAEGYSVSREKKESFPLTVTSAQKNPTAFYLCASSPTGQPNEKLFFGSGTQLSVL.

This sequence joins TRBV28 and TRBJ2-7, with 13 bases matching TRBD2. The germline V gene encodes CDR1 MDHEN and CDR2 SYDVKM. Losses at the gene ends were 3 bases for V and 2 bases for J; bases not matched to a gene: 16. CDR3 length equals 20 residues. CDR3 in amino acids: CASSFTPATSGRIGAYEQYF. DNA for the CDR3: TGTGCCAGCAGTTTTACCCCCGCGACTAGCGGGAGGATCGGGGCCTACGAGCAGTACTTC.

The chain uses TRBV7-9 and TRBJ1-1; 7 bases are shared with TRBD1. J lost 5 bases, V lost 5 bases, and 8 bases had no gene match. CDR3 length: 14 residues. Germline V gives CDR1 SEHNR, CDR2 FQNEAQ (reference sequence). The CDR3 DNA reads TGTGCCAGCAGCAAAGACAGGGTAGGAACTGAAGCTTTCTTT. It translates to CASSKDRVGTEAFF.

This clone was detected only a few times. The V call is TRBV29-1, the J call TRBJ2-7; D may be TRBD1 (5 bases). V lost 4 bases to trimming and J lost 4 bases, with 17 bases between them. Germline CDR1 is SQVTM and CDR2 is ANQGSEA. The CDR3 has 14 amino acids. CDR3 in amino acids: CSVVFRDSGYEQYF. The CDR3 region has the DNA TGCAGCGTTGTTTTCAGAGACAGTGGATACGAGCAGTACTTC.

The V gene is TRBV19, the J gene TRBJ2-1, with 7 bases matching TRBD1. The CDR3 sequence is 15 residues long. Germline CDR1 is LNHDA and CDR2 is SQIVND (reference sequence). The junction had 6 bases not matched to a gene; V was cut back by 0 bases and J by 7 bases. The CDR3 coding sequence is TGTGCCAGTAGTATAGACCACAGGGGTTCGAATGAGCAGTTCTTC. Amino acids: CASSIDHRGSNEQFF.

This clone was counted once. The rearrangement joins TRBV6-6 to TRBJ1-1, with TRBD1 identical over 9 bases. The CDR3 extends over 12 amino acids. The germline CDR1 and CDR2 sequences are MNHNY and SVGAGI (reference sequence). Trimming cost V 7 bases and J 4 bases; bases outside gene matches: 1. CDR3 amino acids: CASKQGATEAFF. The CDR3 DNA reads as TGTGCCAGCAAACAGGGGGCCACTGAAGCTTTCTTT.

V and J are TRBV14 and TRBJ2-4, with D perhaps matching TRBD1 (5 bases). The V end was cut by 4 bases, the J end by 0 bases, with 10 bases between. Germline CDR1 is SGHDN and CDR2 is FVKESK. This CDR3 has 15 amino acids. This chain's CDR3 is CASSRDSLAKNIQYF. CDR3 nucleotides: TGTGCCAGCAGCCGCGACAGTCTAGCCAAAAACATTCAGTACTTC.

The chain carries TRBV5-6 and TRBJ2-1, with 8 bases aligning to TRBD2. The length of the CDR3 is 13 residues. CDR1 is SGHDT and CDR2 is YYEEEE in the germline V gene. V lost 8 bases and J lost 7; bases outside the gene matches: 8. The DNA for the CDR3 is TGTGCCAGTTCCGGGAGGGCGATAAATGAGCAGTTCTTC. It encodes CASSGRAINEQFF.

This clone was seen a handful of times. CDR3 loop: CASSRTRAYEQYF. In nucleotides, the CDR3 is TGTGCCAGCAGTAGGACCAGGGCCTACGAGCAGTACTTC. The gene calls are TRBV6-5 and TRBJ2-7; TRBD1 is a possible D gene (5 bases). The V end lost 5 bases, the J end lost 2 bases, and 10 bases lay between the germline ends. The germline V gene encodes CDR1 MNHEY and CDR2 SVGAGI. The CDR3 runs 13 residues.

This clone was observed a single time. The CDR3 DNA sequence: TGTGCCAGCAGGCTAGGCGTCCAGGGGTATGGCTACACCTTC. Its translation is CASRLGVQGYGYTF. The chain has TRBV2 and TRBJ1-2; D perhaps matches TRBD1 (6 bases). Trimming took 6 bases from V and 5 from J, leaving 16 bases between them. CDR3 size: 14 residues. CDR1 is SNHLY, CDR2 FYNNEI, per germline. Full variable domain (missing parts from reference TRBV2 and TRBJ1-2): EPEVTQTPSHQVTQMGQEVILRCVPISNHLYFYWYRQILGQKVEFLVSFYNNEISEKSEIFDDQFSVERPDGSNFTLKIRSTKLEDSAMYFCASRLGVQGYGYTFGSGTRLTVV.

Of note for this clone: Other DNA variants within this sample encode the same CDR3. The CDR3 region is CASSIGQGTDTQYF. As DNA, the CDR3 is TGTGCCAGTAGTATCGGACAGGGCACAGATACGCAGTATTTT. The V gene is TRBV19, the J gene TRBJ2-3; 7 bases line up with TRBD1. Germline V gene data show CDR1 as LNHDA and CDR2 as SQIVND (reference sequence). This CDR3 comprises 14 residues. V shed 3 bases and J 1 base; nucleotides not matched to a gene: 1.